The 5 T cell receptor beta chains given below trace back to one sample, sequenced in a study of blood T cell repertoires in COVID-19. Only in-frame clones appear in the TCRdb table, and some are missing; sequencing was by immunoSEQ multiplex PCR. The table has about 300,000 clones, around nine tenths seen once. The sequencing sample was made of PBMCs or T cells enriched from blood (not recorded which). All receptors come from a woman aged 50 to 65 who had been exposed to COVID-19.

This chain connects TRBV19 to TRBJ2-3; possibly TRBD1 for D (5 bases). In germline, CDR1 is LNHDA, CDR2 SQIVND (reference sequence). The germline V and J ends were trimmed by 5 bases and 4 bases, with 10 bases remaining between them. The CDR3 extends over 13 amino acids. The CDR3 DNA reads as TGTGCCAGTAGTCGGCAGGGCGCAGATACGCAGTATTTT. Residues: CASSRQGADTQYF.

This chain uses TRBV28 with TRBJ2-2, with TRBD2 as a possible D gene (7 bases). Trimming left V 6 bases short and J 4 bases short, with 15 bases between. This CDR3 has 15 amino acids. Looked up from germline, CDR1 is MDHEN and CDR2 is SYDVKM. The CDR3 nucleotides are TGTGCCAGCAGAAGCGGGACACATCGCACCGGGGAGCTGTTTTTT. This codes for CASRSGTHRTGELFF.

The V call is TRBV5-1, the J call TRBJ2-1; a weak D match, TRBD1 (5 bases). Germline CDR1 and CDR2: SGHRS and YFSETQ. V was shortened by 3 bases and J by 3 bases, with 13 bases between the two germline ends. The CDR3 consists of 15 residues. The CDR3 protein is CASSSDRDNYNEQFF. As DNA, the CDR3 is TGCGCCAGCAGCTCCGACAGAGACAACTACAATGAGCAGTTCTTC.

The CDR3 spells CATSDSDRGHNQPQHF. The CDR3, as DNA: TGTGCCACCAGTGATTCCGACAGGGGTCACAATCAGCCCCAGCATTTT. The chain has TRBV24-1 and TRBJ1-5; 8 bases map to TRBD1. V shed 2 bases and J 3 bases; nucleotides not matched to a gene: 5. CDR1 and CDR2 from the germline V gene are KGHDR and SFDVKD. The CDR3 is 16 residues long.

This chain connects TRBV6-1 to TRBJ2-3, with TRBD2 matching 8 bases. V dropped 1 base and J dropped 14; count of bases not matched to a gene: 8. The germline gives CDR1 MNHNS, CDR2 SASEGT. The CDR3 extends over 13 amino acids. CDR3 in DNA: TGTGCCAGCAGTGAAGTAGCGGGGATAGCCGCGTATTTT. Its protein product is CASSEVAGIAAYF.